What follows are 5 T cell receptor beta chains derived from one specimen sequenced in a study of control samples from healthy donors and cancer patients. Method: immunoSEQ multiplex PCR; TCRdb's copy keeps in-frame clones and lacks some. Here the sample spans roughly 120,000 clones, approximately 90% being singletons. Input material: blood. All receptors derive from a woman in her 70s in good health.

The J gene is TRBJ2-3, the V gene TRBV29-1; TRBD2 aligns across 8 bases. CDR1 and CDR2 (germline): SQVTM, ANQGSEA. V lost 3 bases to trimming and J lost 4 bases; unmatched junction nucleotides: 6. The CDR3 contains 14 residues. The CDR3 DNA sequence: TGCAGCGTTGAGTCCGGGGGGGGCCCAGATACGCAGTATTTT. It translates to CSVESGGGPDTQYF.

V is TRBV7-2 and J is TRBJ1-1; TRBD1 matches 7 bases. V was pared by 5 bases and J by 0 bases, with 9 bases of the junction left unmatched. The CDR3 consists of 16 residues. Germline CDR1 and CDR2: SGHTA and FQGNSA. CDR3 region: CASSPRQGQLNTEAFF. In nucleotides, the CDR3 is TGTGCCAGCAGCCCAAGACAGGGCCAACTGAACACTGAAGCTTTCTTT.

This clone showed up just a few times. The chain has TRBV5-4 and TRBJ2-7; 10 bases line up with TRBD1. The CDR3 loop spans 14 amino acids. J gave up 6 bases and V 3 bases, and 6 bases lay outside the gene matches. Germline CDR1 is SGHNT and CDR2 is YYREEE (reference sequence). The CDR3 DNA reads TGTGCCAGCAGCTCCGGGACAGGGGCAGCCGAGCAGTACTTC. Amino acids: CASSSGTGAAEQYF.

The chain uses TRBV18 and TRBJ2-7; no clear D gene. V shed 2 bases and J shed 4 bases, with 9 bases lying between them. Germline assignment: CDR1 KGHSH and CDR2 LQKENI. CDR3 length equals 13 residues. The CDR3 protein is CASSPGVEYEQYF. For the CDR3, the DNA is TGTGCCAGCTCACCAGGGGTAGAATACGAGCAGTACTTC.

This chain connects TRBV5-5 to TRBJ2-1; D gene ambiguous. Germline CDR1 is SGHKS and CDR2 is YYEKEE (reference sequence). V was pared by 0 bases and J by 2 bases, with 12 bases between. This CDR3 has 16 amino acids. CDR3 DNA: TGTGCCAGCAGCTTGGTGTCTCAACACCCCTACAATGAGCAGTTCTTC. As protein: CASSLVSQHPYNEQFF.